This passage covers 18 T cell receptor beta chains from one sample sequenced in a study of human T cells and chemical hapten exposure. Time point reported: patch test 3, about 24 weeks after DPC sensitization. The treatment is: therapeutic diphenylcyclopropenone sensitization with weekly scalp DPC. Using its own MiXCR run on the RACE reads, TCRdb lists one record per CDR3 protein. The repertoire holds around 200,000 distinct CDR3 sequences, around 23% seen once, with under 2.5% in the top ten. The sequencing used whole blood, collected in connection with sensitization to the hapten diphenylcyclopropenone (DPC). The receptor set was obtained from a woman in her 40s with alopecia areata. Some clones in this sample may be carry-over from other donors' samples.

In its sample, this clonotype was seen a few times. The rearrangement links TRBV7-2 to TRBJ1-1, with D possibly being TRBD1 (6 bases). The V and J ends lost 6 bases and 2 bases respectively, with 16 bases between them. From germline, CDR1 is SGHTA and CDR2 FQGNSA. The length of the CDR3 is 15 residues. CDR3 in DNA: TGTGCCAGCAGGTCTCGCCAGGGGTTTAACACTGAAGCTTTCTTT. Its protein is CASRSRQGFNTEAFF.

This chain uses TRBV7-2 with TRBJ2-5; unclear D gene. Germline values: CDR1 SGHTA, CDR2 FQGNSA. The CDR3 has 14 residues. V dropped 6 bases and J dropped 2 bases, with 13 bases sitting between them. The CDR3 coding sequence is TGTGCCAGCAGTCGTACTTTAGTTCAAGAGACCCAGTACTTC. Protein sequence: CASSRTLVQETQYF.

This clonotype was recorded many times. This sequence joins TRBV29-1 and TRBJ2-3; no firm D call. The CDR3 totals 13 residues. Trimming cost V 4 bases and J 0 bases, with 8 bases left between them. Germline V gene lookup returns CDR1 SQVTM and CDR2 ANQGSEA. The CDR3 DNA follows: TGCAGCGTTGGCTCAGGTAGCACAGATACGCAGTATTTT. The encoded protein is CSVGSGSTDTQYF.

The V gene is TRBV6-1, the J gene TRBJ2-2, with D possibly TRBD1 on 5 matching bases. CDR1 and CDR2 from the germline V gene are MNHNS and SASEGT. The CDR3 runs to 14 residues. Trimming stripped 5 bases from V and 0 bases from J, with 7 bases between. The CDR3 nucleotides are TGTGCCAGCAGTAGGACAACGAACACCGGGGAGCTGTTTTTT. Translated: CASSRTTNTGELFF.

The chain is built from TRBV10-1 and TRBJ2-1; D is ambiguous. Looked up from germline, CDR1 is WNHNN and CDR2 is SYGVQD (reference sequence). Between the trimmed V and J ends, which lost 10 bases and 8 bases, there was a span of 15 bases. The CDR3 runs to 12 residues. CDR3 DNA: TGCGCCACCCTGGGAAGTGACGATGAGCAGTTCTTC. Translation gives CATLGSDDEQFF.

This clonotype was detected only a few times. This chain joins TRBV20-1 and TRBJ2-7; 8 positions match TRBD1. Germline assignment: CDR1 DFQATT and CDR2 SNEGSKA (reference sequence). The CDR3 is made up of 12 amino acids. Unmatched junction bases numbered 5, after V lost 7 bases and J lost 3 bases. CDR3 amino acids: CSVRTGGYEQYF. The CDR3, as DNA: TGCAGTGTTCGAACAGGGGGCTACGAGCAGTACTTC.

V and J are TRBV9 and TRBJ2-1; 9 bases map to TRBD2. This CDR3 comprises 17 residues. From germline, CDR1 is SGDLS and CDR2 YYNGEE. The J segment lost 10 bases and the V segment lost 0 bases, leaving 14 bases of the junction unmatched. The chain's CDR3 is CASSVAGGAGGWGEQFF. CDR3 nucleotides: TGTGCCAGCAGCGTAGCTGGAGGAGCGGGAGGCTGGGGCGAGCAGTTCTTC.

This clonotype was counted a few times. This chain links TRBV4-2 with TRBJ1-4; no reliable D call. The CDR3 is 17 amino acids. V dropped 0 bases and J dropped 4 bases, with 15 bases sitting between them. Germline V gene data show CDR1 as LGHNA and CDR2 as YNFKEQ. The CDR3 loop reads CASSQDRGRTINEKLFF. The CDR3 nucleotides read TGTGCCAGCAGCCAAGATCGAGGCAGGACGATTAATGAAAAACTGTTTTTT.

At least ten counts were recorded for this clonotype. The chain uses TRBV5-1 and TRBJ2-7; D is perhaps TRBD1 or TRBD2 (5 bases each). Trimming took off 5 bases at V and 3 bases at J, with 12 bases between the two ends. The germline V gene has CDR1 SGHRS and CDR2 YFSETQ. The CDR3 sequence is 13 residues long. DNA for the CDR3: TGCGCCAGCAGACTAGGGGCGCGCTACGAGCAGTACTTC. Translation: CASRLGARYEQYF.

As regards this clonotype: The junction differs from germline at one of its ends, possibly a read error. The chain has TRBV10-3 and TRBJ2-7, with 8 bases that match TRBD1. The CDR3 runs to 13 residues. Germline lookup yields CDR1 ENHRY and CDR2 SYGVKD. The DNA for the CDR3 is TGTGTCATCAGTGAGGACAGGGACTACGAGCAGTACTTC. This codes for CVISEDRDYEQYF.

The genes are TRBV5-6 and TRBJ1-5, with TRBD1 as a possible D gene (6 bases). The CDR3 loop spans 16 amino acids. The V and J ends lost 0 bases and 0 bases respectively, with 10 bases between them. Germline-derived CDR1 and CDR2 are SGHDT and YYEEEE. This CDR3 is CASSLGGADSNQPQHF. The CDR3 coding sequence is TGTGCCAGCAGCTTGGGGGGGGCCGATAGCAATCAGCCCCAGCATTTT.

This chain's CDR3 is CATSRERTYEQYF. The CDR3 DNA is TGTGCCACCAGCAGAGAGAGGACCTACGAGCAGTACTTC. J is TRBJ2-7 and V is TRBV15; no definite D call. The CDR3 length is 13 residues. V was pared by 0 bases and J by 2 bases, with 5 bases between. Per germline, CDR1 LNHNV and CDR2 YYDKDF (reference sequence).

This clonotype was counted a few times. J is TRBJ2-7 and V is TRBV7-2; no reliable D call. Germline V gives CDR1 SGHTA, CDR2 FQGNSA. V was cut by 1 base and J by 3 bases, with 10 bases left in between. The CDR3 covers 14 residues. CDR3 coding DNA: TGTGCCAGCAGCTTAGGGGGTTCGGTCTACGAGCAGTACTTC. Its translation: CASSLGGSVYEQYF.

The chain has TRBV21-1 and TRBJ2-1; the table's D call TRBD1 went unverified against the DNA. TRBV21-1 is deemed a pseudogene. The CDR3 totals 14 residues. CDR3 region: CATDRQGAYNEQFF. CDR3 nucleotides: TGTGCCACCGACAGACAGGGGGCCTACAATGAGCAGTTCTTC.

This clonotype was seen more than once but under ten times. CDR3 coding DNA: TGTGCCAGCAGTATAGACAGGGGGCCTGGAAACACCATATATTTT. Its translation is CASSIDRGPGNTIYF. The chain uses TRBV28 and TRBJ1-3, with 10 positions matching TRBD1. CDR3 length: 15 amino acids. Germline assignment: CDR1 MDHEN and CDR2 SYDVKM. Trimming removed 5 bases from V and 2 bases from J; junction bases left unmatched: 3.

This clonotype was seen a few times. This sequence joins TRBV12-2 and TRBJ2-1; no check of the table's D call, TRBD2, against the DNA was made. TRBV12-2 is assigned pseudogene status. The CDR3 covers 17 residues. In DNA form, the CDR3 reads TGTGCAAGTCGCTTAGCGGAAATGGAGGCCGGATACAATGAGCAGTTCTTC. Encoded protein: CASRLAEMEAGYNEQFF.

The chain is built from TRBV27 and TRBJ1-3; 10 positions match TRBD1. Per germline, CDR1 MNHEY and CDR2 SMNVEV (reference sequence). This CDR3 region has 15 residues. V shed 6 bases, J shed 4 bases, and the junction held 6 bases outside the gene matches. The CDR3 DNA is TGTGCCAGCAGCACGGGACAGGGGAACGGAAACACCATATATTTT. Translation gives CASSTGQGNGNTIYF.

The table lists this clonotype with a few counts. This chain joins TRBV23-1 and TRBJ2-3, with D possibly matching TRBD1 (5 bases). TRBV23-1 is annotated as an ORF whose role is uncertain. The CDR3 is 16 residues long. Trimming shortened V by 6 bases and J by 3 bases, and 19 bases separated the two germline ends. The CDR3 protein is CASSHLSQGLTDTQYF. The CDR3 region has the DNA TGCGCCAGCAGCCACCTCAGCCAGGGCCTAACAGATACGCAGTATTTT.